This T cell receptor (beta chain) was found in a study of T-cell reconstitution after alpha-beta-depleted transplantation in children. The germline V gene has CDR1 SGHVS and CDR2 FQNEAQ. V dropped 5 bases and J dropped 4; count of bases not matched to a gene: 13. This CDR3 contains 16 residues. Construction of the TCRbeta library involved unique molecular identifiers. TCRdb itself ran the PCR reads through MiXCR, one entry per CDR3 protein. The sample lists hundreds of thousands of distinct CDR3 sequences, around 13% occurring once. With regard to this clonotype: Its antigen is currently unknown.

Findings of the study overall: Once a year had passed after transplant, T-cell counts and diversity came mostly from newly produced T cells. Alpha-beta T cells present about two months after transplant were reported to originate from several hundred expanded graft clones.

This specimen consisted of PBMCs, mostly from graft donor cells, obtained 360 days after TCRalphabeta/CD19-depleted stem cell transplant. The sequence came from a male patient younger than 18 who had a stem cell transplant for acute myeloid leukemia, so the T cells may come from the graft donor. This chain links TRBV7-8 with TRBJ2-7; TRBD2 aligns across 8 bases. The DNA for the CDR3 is TGTGCCAGCAGCCCCCGGGGAGCGGGAGTAGGGTACGAGCAGTACTTC. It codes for CASSPRGAGVGYEQYF. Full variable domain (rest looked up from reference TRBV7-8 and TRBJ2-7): GAGVSQSPRYKVAKRGQDVALRCDPISGHVSLFWYQQALGQGPEFLTYFQNEAQLDKSGLPSDRFFAERPEGSVSTLKIQRTQQEDSAVYLCASSPRGAGVGYEQYFGPGTRLTVT.